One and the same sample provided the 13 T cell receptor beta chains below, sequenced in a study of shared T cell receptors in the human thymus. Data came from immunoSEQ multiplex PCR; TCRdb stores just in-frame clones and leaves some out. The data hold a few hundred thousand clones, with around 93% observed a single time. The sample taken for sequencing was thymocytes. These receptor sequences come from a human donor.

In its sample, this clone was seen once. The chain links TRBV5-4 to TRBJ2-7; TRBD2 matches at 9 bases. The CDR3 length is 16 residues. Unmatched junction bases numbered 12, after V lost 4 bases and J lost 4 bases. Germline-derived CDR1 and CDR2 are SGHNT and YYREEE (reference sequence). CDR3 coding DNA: TGTGCCAGCAGCCCCTCATTAGCGGGAGAGGAGTACGAGCAGTACTTC. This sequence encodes CASSPSLAGEEYEQYF. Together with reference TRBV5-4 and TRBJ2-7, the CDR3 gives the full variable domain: ETGVTQSPTHLIKTRGQQVTLRCSSQSGHNTVSWYQQALGQGPQFIFQYYREEENGRGNFPPRFSGLQFPNYSSELNVNALELDDSALYLCASSPSLAGEEYEQYFGPGTRLTVT.

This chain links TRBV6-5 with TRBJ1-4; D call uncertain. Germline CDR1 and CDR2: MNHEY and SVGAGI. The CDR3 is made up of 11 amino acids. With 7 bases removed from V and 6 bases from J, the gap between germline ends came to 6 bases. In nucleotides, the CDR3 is TGTGCCAGCACTCGTGATGAAAAACTGTTTTTT. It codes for CASTRDEKLFF.

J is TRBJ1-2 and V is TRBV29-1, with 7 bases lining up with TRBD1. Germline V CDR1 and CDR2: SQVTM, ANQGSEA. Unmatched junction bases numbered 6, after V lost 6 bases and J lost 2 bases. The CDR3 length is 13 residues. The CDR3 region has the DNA TGCAGCGTCTCGACAGGGTTAAACTATGGCTACACCTTC. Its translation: CSVSTGLNYGYTF.

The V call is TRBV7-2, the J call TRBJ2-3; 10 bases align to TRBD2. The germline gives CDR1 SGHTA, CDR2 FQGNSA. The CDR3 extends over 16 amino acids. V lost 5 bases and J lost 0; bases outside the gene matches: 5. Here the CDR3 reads CASSVSSGRSTDTQYF. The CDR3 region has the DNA TGTGCCAGCAGCGTTAGTAGCGGGAGGAGCACAGATACGCAGTATTTT. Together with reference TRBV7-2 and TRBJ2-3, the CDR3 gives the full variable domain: GAGVSQSPSNKVTEKGKDVELRCDPISGHTALYWYRQSLGQGLEFLIYFQGNSAPDKSGLPSDRFSAERTGGSVSTLTIQRTQQEDSAVYLCASSVSSGRSTDTQYFGPGTRLTVL.

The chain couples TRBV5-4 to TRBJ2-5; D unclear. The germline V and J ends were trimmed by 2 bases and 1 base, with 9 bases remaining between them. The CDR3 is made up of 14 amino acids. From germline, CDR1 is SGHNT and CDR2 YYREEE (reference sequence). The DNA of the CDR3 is TGTGCCAGCAGCTTCAAGGGCGTCCAAGAGACCCAGTACTTC. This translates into CASSFKGVQETQYF.

The CDR3 here is CASSQDGESTDTQYF. The CDR3 region has the DNA TGCGCCAGCAGCCAAGATGGAGAGAGCACAGATACGCAGTATTTT. The chain joins TRBV4-1 to TRBJ2-3; the D is unclear. V was trimmed by 0 bases and J by 0 bases, leaving 7 bases between them. CDR3 size: 15 residues. Germline V gene data show CDR1 as MGHRA and CDR2 as YSYEKL.

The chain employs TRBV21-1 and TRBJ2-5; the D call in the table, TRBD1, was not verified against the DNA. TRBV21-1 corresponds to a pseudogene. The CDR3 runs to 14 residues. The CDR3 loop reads CAPGGVGFQETQYF. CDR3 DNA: TGTGCCCCTGGGGGCGTGGGGTTTCAAGAGACCCAGTACTTC.

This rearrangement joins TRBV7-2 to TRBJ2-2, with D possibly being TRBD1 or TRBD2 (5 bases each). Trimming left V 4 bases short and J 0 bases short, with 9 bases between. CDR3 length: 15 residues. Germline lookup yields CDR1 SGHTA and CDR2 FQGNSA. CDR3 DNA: TGTGCCAGCAGCTACGGGACGGCGAACACCGGGGAGCTGTTTTTT. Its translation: CASSYGTANTGELFF.

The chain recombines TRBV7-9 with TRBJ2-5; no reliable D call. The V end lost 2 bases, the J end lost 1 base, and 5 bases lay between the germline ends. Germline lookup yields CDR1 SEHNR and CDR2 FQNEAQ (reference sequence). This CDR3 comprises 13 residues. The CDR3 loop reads CASSLPGQETQYF. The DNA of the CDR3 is TGTGCCAGCAGCTTACCGGGCCAAGAGACCCAGTACTTC.

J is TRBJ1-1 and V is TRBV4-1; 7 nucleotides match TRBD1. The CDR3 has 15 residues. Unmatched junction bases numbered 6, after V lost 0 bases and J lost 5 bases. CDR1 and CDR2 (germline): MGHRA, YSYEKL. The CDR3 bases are TGCGCCAGCAGCCAAGAGGGGACAGAAGGGACTGAAGCTTTCTTT. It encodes CASSQEGTEGTEAFF.

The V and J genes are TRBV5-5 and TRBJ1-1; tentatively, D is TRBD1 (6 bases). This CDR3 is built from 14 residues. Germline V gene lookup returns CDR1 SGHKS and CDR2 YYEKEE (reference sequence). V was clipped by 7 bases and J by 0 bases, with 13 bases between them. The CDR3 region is CASLPGTLNTEAFF. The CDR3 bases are TGTGCCAGCCTCCCGGGGACACTGAACACTGAAGCTTTCTTT.

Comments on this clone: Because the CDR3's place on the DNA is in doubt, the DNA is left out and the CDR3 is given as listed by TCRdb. The CDR3 protein is CASSFGEGQQYF. The genes are TRBV7-9 and TRBJ2-3; TRBD1 is the table's D call and was not checked against the DNA. Ends included, the CDR3 has 12 residues. Germline assignment: CDR1 SEHNR and CDR2 FQNEAQ (reference sequence).

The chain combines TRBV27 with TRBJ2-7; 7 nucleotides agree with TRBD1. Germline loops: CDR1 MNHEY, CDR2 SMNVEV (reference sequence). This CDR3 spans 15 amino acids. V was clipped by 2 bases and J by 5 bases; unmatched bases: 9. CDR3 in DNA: TGTGCCAGCAGTTTAGGGACAGCCCTGAGGAACGAGCAGTACTTC. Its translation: CASSLGTALRNEQYF.